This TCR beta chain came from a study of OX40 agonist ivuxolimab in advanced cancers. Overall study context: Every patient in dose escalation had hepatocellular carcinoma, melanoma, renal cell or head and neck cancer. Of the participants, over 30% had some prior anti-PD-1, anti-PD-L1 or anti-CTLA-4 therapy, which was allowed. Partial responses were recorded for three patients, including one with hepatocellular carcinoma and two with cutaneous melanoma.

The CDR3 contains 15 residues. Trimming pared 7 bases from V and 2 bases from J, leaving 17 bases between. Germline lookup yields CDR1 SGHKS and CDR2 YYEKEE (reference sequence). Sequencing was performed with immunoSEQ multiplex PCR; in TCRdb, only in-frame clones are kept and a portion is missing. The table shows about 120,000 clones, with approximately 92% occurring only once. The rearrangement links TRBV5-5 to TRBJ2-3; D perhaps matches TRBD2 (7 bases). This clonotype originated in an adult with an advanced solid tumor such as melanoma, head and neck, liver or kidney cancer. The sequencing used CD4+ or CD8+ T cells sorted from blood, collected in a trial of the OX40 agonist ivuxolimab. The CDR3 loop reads CASGQVGGATDTQYF. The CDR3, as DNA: TGTGCCAGCGGACAAGTTGGGGGGGCCACAGATACGCAGTATTTT.